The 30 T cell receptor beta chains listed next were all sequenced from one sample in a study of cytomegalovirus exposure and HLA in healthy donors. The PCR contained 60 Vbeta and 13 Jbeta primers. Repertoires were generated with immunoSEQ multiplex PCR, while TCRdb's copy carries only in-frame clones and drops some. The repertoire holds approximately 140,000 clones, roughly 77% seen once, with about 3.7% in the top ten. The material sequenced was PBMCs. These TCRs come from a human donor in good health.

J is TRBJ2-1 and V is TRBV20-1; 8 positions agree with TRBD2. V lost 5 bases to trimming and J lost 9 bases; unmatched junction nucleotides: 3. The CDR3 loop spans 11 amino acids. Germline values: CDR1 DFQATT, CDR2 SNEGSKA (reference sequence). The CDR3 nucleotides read TGCAGTGCTGGGACTAGAATTGAGCAGTTCTTC. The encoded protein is CSAGTRIEQFF.

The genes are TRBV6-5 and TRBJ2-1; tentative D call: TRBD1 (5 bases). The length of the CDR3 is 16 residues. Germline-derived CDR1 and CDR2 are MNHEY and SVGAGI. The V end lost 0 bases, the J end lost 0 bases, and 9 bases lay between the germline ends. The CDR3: CASSYSGLSSYNEQFF. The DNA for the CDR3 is TGTGCCAGCAGTTACTCGGGGCTGAGCTCCTACAATGAGCAGTTCTTC.

The CDR3: CASSLEGAYEQYF. The CDR3 nucleotides are TGCGCCAGCAGCTTGGAAGGAGCCTACGAGCAGTACTTC. The J gene is TRBJ2-5, the V gene TRBV5-1; D not certain. The tail of the sequence fits TRBJ2-7 better, so the J call may be wrong. Germline V CDR1 and CDR2: SGHRS, YFSETQ. The CDR3 spans 13 residues.

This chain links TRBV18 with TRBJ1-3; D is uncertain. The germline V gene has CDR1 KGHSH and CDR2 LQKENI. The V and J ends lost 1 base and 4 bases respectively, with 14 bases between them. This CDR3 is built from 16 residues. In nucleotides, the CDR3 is TGTGCCAGCTCACCACTTCCGGGAAGCAGGGGAAACACCATATATTTT. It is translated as CASSPLPGSRGNTIYF.

CDR3 loop: CASSSDYNQPQHF. CDR3 sequence (DNA): TGTGCCAGCAGTTCGGACTACAATCAGCCCCAGCATTTT. The chain is built from TRBV6-6 and TRBJ1-5; D is unresolved. The CDR3 totals 13 residues. Germline V gene lookup returns CDR1 MNHNY and CDR2 SVGAGI (reference sequence). Trimming shortened V by 4 bases and J by 3 bases, and 7 bases separated the two germline ends.

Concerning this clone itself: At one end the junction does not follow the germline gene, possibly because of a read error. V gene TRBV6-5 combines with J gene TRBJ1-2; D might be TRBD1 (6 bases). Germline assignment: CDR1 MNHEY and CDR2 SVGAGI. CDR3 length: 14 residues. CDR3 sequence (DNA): TGTGCCAGCAGTGGGGACACCACTAACTATGGCTACCCCTTC. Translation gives CASSGDTTNYGYPF.

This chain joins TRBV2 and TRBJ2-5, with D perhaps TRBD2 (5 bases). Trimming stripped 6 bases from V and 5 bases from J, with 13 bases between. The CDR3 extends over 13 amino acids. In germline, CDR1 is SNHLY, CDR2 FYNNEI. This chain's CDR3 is CASSQAQRETQYF. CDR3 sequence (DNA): TGTGCCAGCAGCCAAGCCCAGCGGGAGACCCAGTACTTC.

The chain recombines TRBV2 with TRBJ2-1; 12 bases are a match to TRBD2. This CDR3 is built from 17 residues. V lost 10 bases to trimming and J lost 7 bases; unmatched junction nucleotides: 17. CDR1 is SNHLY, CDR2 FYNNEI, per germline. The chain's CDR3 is CATRSSGRALVQNEQFF. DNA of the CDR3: TGTGCCACCCGCTCTAGCGGGAGGGCCCTAGTCCAGAATGAGCAGTTCTTC. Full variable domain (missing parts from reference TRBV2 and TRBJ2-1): EPEVTQTPSHQVTQMGQEVILRCVPISNHLYFYWYRQILGQKVEFLVSFYNNEISEKSEIFDDQFSVERPDGSNFTLKIRSTKLEDSAMYFCATRSSGRALVQNEQFFGPGTRLTVL.

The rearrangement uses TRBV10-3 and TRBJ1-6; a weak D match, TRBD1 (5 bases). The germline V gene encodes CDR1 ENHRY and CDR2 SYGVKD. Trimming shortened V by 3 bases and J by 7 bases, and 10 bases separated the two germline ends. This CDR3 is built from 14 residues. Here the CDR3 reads CAISDGGGNSPLHF. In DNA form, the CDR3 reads TGTGCCATCAGTGACGGGGGAGGCAATTCACCCCTCCACTTT.

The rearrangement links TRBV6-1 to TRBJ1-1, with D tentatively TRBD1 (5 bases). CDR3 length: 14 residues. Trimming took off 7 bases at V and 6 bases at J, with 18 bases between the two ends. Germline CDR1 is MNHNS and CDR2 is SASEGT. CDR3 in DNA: TGTGCCAGCAATCCTTCCAGGGTCGGCTCTGAAGCTTTCTTT. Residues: CASNPSRVGSEAFF.

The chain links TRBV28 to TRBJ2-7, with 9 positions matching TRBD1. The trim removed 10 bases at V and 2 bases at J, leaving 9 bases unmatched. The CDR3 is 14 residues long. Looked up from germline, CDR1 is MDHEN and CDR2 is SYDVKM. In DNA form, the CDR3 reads TGTGCCACCGAGGGGGGGACAGGGCCCTACGAGCAGTACTTC. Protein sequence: CATEGGTGPYEQYF.

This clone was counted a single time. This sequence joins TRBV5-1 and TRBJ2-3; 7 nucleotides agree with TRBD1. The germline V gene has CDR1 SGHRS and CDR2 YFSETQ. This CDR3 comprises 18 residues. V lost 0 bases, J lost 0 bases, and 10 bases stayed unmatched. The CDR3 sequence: CASSLARLGTESTDTQYF. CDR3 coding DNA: TGCGCCAGCAGCTTGGCGAGACTCGGGACAGAGAGCACAGATACGCAGTATTTT.

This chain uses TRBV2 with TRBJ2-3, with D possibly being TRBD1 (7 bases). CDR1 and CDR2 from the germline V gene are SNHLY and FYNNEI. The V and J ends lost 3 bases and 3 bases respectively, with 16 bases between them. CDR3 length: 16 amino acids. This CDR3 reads CASSDGLRGQTDTQYF. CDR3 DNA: TGTGCCAGCAGTGATGGTTTGCGGGGACAGACAGATACGCAGTATTTT.

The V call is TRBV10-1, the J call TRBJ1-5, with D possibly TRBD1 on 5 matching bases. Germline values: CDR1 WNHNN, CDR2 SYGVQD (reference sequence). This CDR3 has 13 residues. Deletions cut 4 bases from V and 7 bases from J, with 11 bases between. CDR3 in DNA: TGCGCCAGCAGTGGCGGGGCAGAGCAGCCCCAGCATTTT. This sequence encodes CASSGGAEQPQHF.

The DNA for the CDR3 is TGTGCCAGCAGCCTCCCCGGGACAACTCTCACCGGGGAGCTGTTTTTT. This codes for CASSLPGTTLTGELFF. The chain joins TRBV13 to TRBJ2-2, with D possibly being TRBD1 (6 bases). Trimming left V 5 bases short and J 4 bases short, with 17 bases between. Germline CDR1 is PRHDT and CDR2 is FYEKMQ (reference sequence). The CDR3 is 16 amino acids.

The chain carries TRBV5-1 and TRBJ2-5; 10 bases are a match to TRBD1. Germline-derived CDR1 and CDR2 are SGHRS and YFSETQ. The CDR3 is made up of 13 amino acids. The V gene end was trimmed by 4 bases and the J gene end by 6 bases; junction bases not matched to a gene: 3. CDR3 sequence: CASSVTGGQTQYF. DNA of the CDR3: TGCGCCAGCAGCGTGACAGGGGGCCAGACCCAGTACTTC.

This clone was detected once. For the CDR3, the DNA is TGTGCCAGCAGCTTAGGGACAATCCCGAACACCGGGGAGCTGTTTTTT. The encoded protein is CASSLGTIPNTGELFF. The V call is TRBV7-9, the J call TRBJ2-2; perhaps TRBD1 as D (5 bases). This CDR3 region has 16 residues. Deletions cut 1 base from V and 0 bases from J, with 9 bases between. CDR1 is SEHNR and CDR2 is FQNEAQ in the germline V gene (reference sequence). The entire variable domain, with the rest obtained from reference TRBV7-9 and TRBJ2-2, is as follows: DTGVSQNPRHKITKRGQNVTFRCDPISEHNRLYWYRQTLGQGPEFLTYFQNEAQLEKSRLLSDRFSAERPKGSFSTLEIQRTEQGDSAMYLCASSLGTIPNTGELFFGEGSRLTVL.

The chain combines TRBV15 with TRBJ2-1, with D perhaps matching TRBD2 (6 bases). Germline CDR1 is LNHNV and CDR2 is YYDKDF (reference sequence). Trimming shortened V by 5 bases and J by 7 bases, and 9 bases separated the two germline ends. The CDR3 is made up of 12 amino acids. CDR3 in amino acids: CATSLGRNEQFF. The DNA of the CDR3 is TGTGCCACCAGCTTGGGGAGGAATGAGCAGTTCTTC. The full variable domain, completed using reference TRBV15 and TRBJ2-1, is DAMVIQNPRYQVTQFGKPVTLSCSQTLNHNVMYWYQQKSSQAPKLLFHYYDKDFNNEADTPDNFQSRRPNTSFCFLDIRSPGLGDTAMYLCATSLGRNEQFFGPGTRLTVL.

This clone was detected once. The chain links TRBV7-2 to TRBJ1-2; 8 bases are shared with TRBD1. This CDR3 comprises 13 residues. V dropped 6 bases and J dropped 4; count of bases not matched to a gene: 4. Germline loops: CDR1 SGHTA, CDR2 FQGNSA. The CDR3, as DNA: TGTGCCAGCAGAGGTACAGGGGGCTATGGCTACACCTTC. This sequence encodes CASRGTGGYGYTF. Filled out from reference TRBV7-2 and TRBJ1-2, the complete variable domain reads GAGVSQSPSNKVTEKGKDVELRCDPISGHTALYWYRQSLGQGLEFLIYFQGNSAPDKSGLPSDRFSAERTGGSVSTLTIQRTQQEDSAVYLCASRGTGGYGYTFGSGTRLTVV.

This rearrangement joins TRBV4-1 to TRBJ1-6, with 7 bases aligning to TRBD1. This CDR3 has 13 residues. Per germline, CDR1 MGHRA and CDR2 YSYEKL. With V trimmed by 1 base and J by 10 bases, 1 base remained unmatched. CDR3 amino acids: CASSQVGGSPLHF. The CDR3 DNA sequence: TGCGCCAGCAGCCAAGTAGGGGGCTCACCCCTCCACTTT.

In DNA, the CDR3 is TGTGCCAGCAGGGATACAGGGAACTATGGCTACACCTTC. It yields the protein CASRDTGNYGYTF. V gene TRBV7-9 combines with J gene TRBJ1-2, with D perhaps matching TRBD1 (6 bases). The germline V and J ends were trimmed by 6 bases and 2 bases, with 10 bases remaining between them. Germline V gives CDR1 SEHNR, CDR2 FQNEAQ (reference sequence). This CDR3 is built from 13 residues.

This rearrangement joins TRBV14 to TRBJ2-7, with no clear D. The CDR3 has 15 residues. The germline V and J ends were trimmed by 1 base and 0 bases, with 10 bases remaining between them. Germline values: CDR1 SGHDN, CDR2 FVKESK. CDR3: CASSQVPGPSYEQYF. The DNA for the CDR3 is TGTGCCAGCAGCCAAGTACCTGGGCCCTCCTACGAGCAGTACTTC.

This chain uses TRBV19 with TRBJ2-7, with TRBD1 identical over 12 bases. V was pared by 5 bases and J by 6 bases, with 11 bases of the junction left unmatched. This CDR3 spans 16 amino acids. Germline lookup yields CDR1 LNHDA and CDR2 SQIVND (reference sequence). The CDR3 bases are TGTGCCAGTAGTCTCTTACCGGGACAGGGGGCTTCCGAGCAGTACTTC. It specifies CASSLLPGQGASEQYF.

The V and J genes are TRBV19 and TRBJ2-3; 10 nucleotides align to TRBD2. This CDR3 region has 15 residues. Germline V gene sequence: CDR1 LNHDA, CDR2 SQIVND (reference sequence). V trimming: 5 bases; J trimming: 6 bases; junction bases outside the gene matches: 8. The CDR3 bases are TGTGCCAGTAGTTTCCTAGCGGGAGTAGTTGATACGCAGTATTTT. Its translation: CASSFLAGVVDTQYF.

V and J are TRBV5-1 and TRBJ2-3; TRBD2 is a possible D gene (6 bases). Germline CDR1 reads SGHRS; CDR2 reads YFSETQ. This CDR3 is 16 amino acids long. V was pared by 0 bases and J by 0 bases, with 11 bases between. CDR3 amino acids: CASSLAGTRSTDTQYF. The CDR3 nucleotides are TGCGCCAGCAGCTTGGCCGGGACTCGCAGCACAGATACGCAGTATTTT.

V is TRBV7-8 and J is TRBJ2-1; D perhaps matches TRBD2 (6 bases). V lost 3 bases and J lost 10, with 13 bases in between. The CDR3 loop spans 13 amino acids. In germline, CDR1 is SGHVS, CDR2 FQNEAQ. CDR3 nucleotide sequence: TGTGCCAGCAGCTTGCGTCCGGGAGTGGAGCAGTTCTTC. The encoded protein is CASSLRPGVEQFF. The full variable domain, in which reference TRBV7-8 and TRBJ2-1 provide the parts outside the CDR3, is GAGVSQSPRYKVAKRGQDVALRCDPISGHVSLFWYQQALGQGPEFLTYFQNEAQLDKSGLPSDRFFAERPEGSVSTLKIQRTQQEDSAVYLCASSLRPGVEQFFGPGTRLTVL.

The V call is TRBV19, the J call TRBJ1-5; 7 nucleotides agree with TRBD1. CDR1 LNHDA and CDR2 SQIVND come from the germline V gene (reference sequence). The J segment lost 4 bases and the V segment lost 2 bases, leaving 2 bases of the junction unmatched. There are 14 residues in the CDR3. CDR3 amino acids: CASSIRQGNQPQHF. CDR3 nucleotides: TGTGCCAGTAGTATACGACAGGGTAATCAGCCCCAGCATTTT.

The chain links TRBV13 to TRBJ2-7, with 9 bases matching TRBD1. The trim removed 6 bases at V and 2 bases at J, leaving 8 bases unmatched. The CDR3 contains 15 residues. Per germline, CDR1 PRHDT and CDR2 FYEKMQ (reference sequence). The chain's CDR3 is CASRDTQGAAYEQYF. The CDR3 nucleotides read TGTGCCAGCAGGGATACACAGGGGGCTGCCTACGAGCAGTACTTC. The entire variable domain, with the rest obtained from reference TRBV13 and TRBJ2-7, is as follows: AAGVIQSPRHLIKEKRETATLKCYPIPRHDTVYWYQQGPGQDPQFLISFYEKMQSDKGSIPDRFSAQQFSDYHSELNMSSLELGDSALYFCASRDTQGAAYEQYFGPGTRLTVT.

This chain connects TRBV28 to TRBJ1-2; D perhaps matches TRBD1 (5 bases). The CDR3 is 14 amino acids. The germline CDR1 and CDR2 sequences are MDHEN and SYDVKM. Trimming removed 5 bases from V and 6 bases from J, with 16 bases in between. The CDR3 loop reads CASSPPRGVHGYTF. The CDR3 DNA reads TGTGCCAGCAGTCCCCCACGGGGGGTGCATGGCTACACCTTC.

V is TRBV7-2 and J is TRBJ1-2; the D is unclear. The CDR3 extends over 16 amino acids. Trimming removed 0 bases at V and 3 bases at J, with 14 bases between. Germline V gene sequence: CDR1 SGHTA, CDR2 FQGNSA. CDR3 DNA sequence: TGTGCCAGCAGCTTAGCCCCCCCAGTCGCGGACTATGGCTACACCTTC. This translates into CASSLAPPVADYGYTF.